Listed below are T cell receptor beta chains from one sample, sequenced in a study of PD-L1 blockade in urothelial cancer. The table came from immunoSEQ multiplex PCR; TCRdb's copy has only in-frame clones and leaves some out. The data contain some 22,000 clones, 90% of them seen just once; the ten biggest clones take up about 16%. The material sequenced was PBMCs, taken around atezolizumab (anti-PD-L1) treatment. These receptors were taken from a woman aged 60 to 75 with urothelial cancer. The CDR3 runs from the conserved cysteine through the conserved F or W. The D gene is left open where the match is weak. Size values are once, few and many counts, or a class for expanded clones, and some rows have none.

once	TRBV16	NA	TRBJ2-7	CASSPARDFSYEQYF	TGTGCCAGCAGCCCCGCCAGGGATTTTTCCTACGAGCAGTACTTC
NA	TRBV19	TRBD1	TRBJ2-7	CASSMGQGPYEQYF	TGTGCCAGTAGTATGGGACAGGGCCCCTACGAGCAGTACTTC
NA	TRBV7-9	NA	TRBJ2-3	CASSLGPGLRDTQYF	TGTGCCAGCAGCTTAGGGCCAGGGCTGCGAGATACGCAGTATTTT
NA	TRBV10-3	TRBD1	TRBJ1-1	CAISEAGGLNTEAFF	TGTGCCATCAGTGAAGCAGGGGGATTGAACACTGAAGCTTTCTTT
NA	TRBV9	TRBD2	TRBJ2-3	CASSVGLAGNTDTQYF	TGTGCCAGCAGCGTAGGACTAGCGGGGAACACAGATACGCAGTATTTT
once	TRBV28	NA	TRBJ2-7	CASSLVTRGSRSDEQYF	TGTGCCAGCAGTTTGGTTACGCGAGGTAGCCGCAGCGACGAGCAGTACTTC
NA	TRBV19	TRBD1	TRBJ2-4	CASVGQVNIQYF	TGTGCCAGCGTGGGACAGGTAAACATTCAGTACTTC
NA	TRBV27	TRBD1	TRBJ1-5	CASSQQGVNQPQHF	TGTGCCAGCAGTCAACAGGGGGTCAATCAGCCCCAGCATTTT
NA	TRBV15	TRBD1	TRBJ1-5	CATSRLQGYGNQPQHF	TGTGCCACCAGCAGACTACAGGGGTACGGCAATCAGCCCCAGCATTTT
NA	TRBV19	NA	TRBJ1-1	CASSRSRGTEAFF	TGTGCCAGTAGCCGTTCGCGCGGAACTGAAGCTTTCTTT
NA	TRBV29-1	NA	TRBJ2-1	CSVEALVGALSSYNEQFF	TGCAGCGTTGAAGCCCTAGTGGGGGCCTTGAGCTCCTACAATGAGCAGTTCTTC
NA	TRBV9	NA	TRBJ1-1	CASSPPGLGGVGPAFF	TGTGCCAGCAGCCCCCCCGGCCTTGGAGGGGTGGGTCCGGCTTTCTTT
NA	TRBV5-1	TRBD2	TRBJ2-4	CASSLGSSGLAKNIQYF	TGCGCCAGCAGCTTGGGTTCTAGCGGACTAGCCAAAAACATTCAGTACTTC
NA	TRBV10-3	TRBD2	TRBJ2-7	CAISEYTSGEGQKEQYF	TGTGCCATCAGTGAGTACACTAGCGGGGAAGGGCAAAAAGAGCAGTACTTC
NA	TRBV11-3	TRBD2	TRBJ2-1	CASSRRTRSYNEQFF	TGTGCCAGCAGCCGAAGGACTAGATCCTACAATGAGCAGTTCTTC
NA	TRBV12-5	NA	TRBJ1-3	CASGLGEGAGNTIYF	TGTGCTAGTGGTCTCGGGGAGGGGGCTGGAAACACCATATATTTT
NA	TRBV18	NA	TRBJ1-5	CASSPNRQGGQPQHF	TGTGCCAGCTCACCAAATCGGCAGGGAGGGCAGCCCCAGCATTTT
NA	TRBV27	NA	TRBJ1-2	CASSPQREGVLNGYTF	TGTGCCAGCAGTCCCCAACGTGAAGGGGTACTCAATGGCTACACCTTC
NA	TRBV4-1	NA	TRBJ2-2	CASSQSRSGELFF	TGCGCCAGCAGCCAAAGCCGATCCGGGGAGCTGTTTTTT
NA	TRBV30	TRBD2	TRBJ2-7	CAWSVRLAGTYEQYF	TGTGCCTGGAGTGTAAGGCTAGCGGGCACCTACGAGCAGTACTTC
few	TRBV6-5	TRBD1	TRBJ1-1	CASWFGTGNTEAFF	TGTGCCAGCTGGTTCGGGACAGGGAACACTGAAGCTTTCTTT
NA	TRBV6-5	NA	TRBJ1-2	CASSTTPGLLGGYTF	TGTGCCAGCAGTACAACTCCGGGACTCCTGGGAGGCTACACCTTC
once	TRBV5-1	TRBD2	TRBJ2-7	CASSLAGLTAGGVYEQYF	TGCGCCAGCAGCTTGGCAGGGTTGACAGCGGGAGGCGTTTACGAGCAGTACTTC
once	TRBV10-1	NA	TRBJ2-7	CASREGHWTSYYEQYF	TGCGCCAGCAGGGAGGGCCATTGGACTTCCTACTACGAGCAGTACTTC
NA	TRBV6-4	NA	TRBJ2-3	CASSDRLDTDTQYF	TGTGCCAGCAGTGACCGACTAGACACAGATACGCAGTATTTT
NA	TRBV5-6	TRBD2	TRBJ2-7	CASSSVSGTHDEQYF	TGTGCCAGCAGCTCAGTTAGCGGGACCCACGACGAGCAGTACTTC
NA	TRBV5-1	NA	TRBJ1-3	CASSPASSGNTIYF	TGCGCCAGCAGCCCTGCCAGCTCTGGAAACACCATATATTTT
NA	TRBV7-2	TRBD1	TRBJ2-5	CASSLGSGGKETQYF	TGTGCCAGCAGCTTAGGGTCAGGGGGCAAAGAGACCCAGTACTTC
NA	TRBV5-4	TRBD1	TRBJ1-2	CASSSRTGRSDTLLYGYTF	TGTGCCAGCAGCTCCCGGACAGGGAGAAGCGATACACTGCTCTATGGCTACACCTTC
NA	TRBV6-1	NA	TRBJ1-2	CASSADSYGYTF	TGTGCCAGCAGTGCGGACAGCTATGGCTACACCTTC
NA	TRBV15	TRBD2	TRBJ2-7	CATSREPTSGRFYEQYF	TGTGCCACCAGCAGGGAACCCACTAGCGGGAGGTTTTACGAGCAGTACTTC
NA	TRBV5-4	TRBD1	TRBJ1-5	CASSLGTGSGQPQHF	TGTGCCAGCAGCTTGGGGACAGGGTCGGGACAGCCCCAGCATTTT
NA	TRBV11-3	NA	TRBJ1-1	CASSRFEVTEAFF	TGTGCCAGCAGCCGGTTTGAGGTCACTGAAGCTTTCTTT
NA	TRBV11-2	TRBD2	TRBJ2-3	CASSLESGRGRWDTQYF	TGTGCCAGCAGCTTAGAATCGGGTCGCGGGAGGTGGGATACGCAGTATTTT
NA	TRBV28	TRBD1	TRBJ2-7	CASSDRGSSSYEQYF	TGTGCCAGCAGTGACAGGGGCTCCTCCTCCTACGAGCAGTACTTC
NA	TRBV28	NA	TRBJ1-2	CASSPLTGSYGYTF	TGTGCCAGCAGTCCCCTGACAGGATCCTATGGCTACACCTTC
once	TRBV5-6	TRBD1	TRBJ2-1	CASTVPGQVRNEQFF	TGTGCCAGCACCGTCCCGGGACAGGTTCGGAATGAGCAGTTCTTC
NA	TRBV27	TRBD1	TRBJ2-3	CASSRDSRPDTQYF	TGTGCCAGCAGTAGGGACAGTCGTCCAGATACGCAGTATTTT
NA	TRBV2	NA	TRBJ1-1	CASSPRGSNTEAFF	TGTGCCAGCAGTCCTCGGGGGTCGAACACTGAAGCTTTCTTT
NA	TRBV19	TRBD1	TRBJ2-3	CASSTTGVKGDTQYF	TGTGCCAGTAGCACGACAGGGGTTAAGGGGGATACGCAGTATTTT
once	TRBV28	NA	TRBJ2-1	CASRPLRDGYNEQFF	TGTGCCAGCAGGCCCCTGCGGGACGGATACAATGAGCAGTTCTTC
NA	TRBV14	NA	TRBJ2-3	CASSQDQGGTQYF	TGTGCCAGCAGCCAAGATCAGGGGGGTACGCAGTATTTT
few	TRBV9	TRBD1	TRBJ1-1	CASSAGQGNSEAFF	TGTGCCAGCAGCGCCGGACAGGGCAACTCTGAAGCTTTCTTT
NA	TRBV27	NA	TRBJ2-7	CASSSSRLSYEQYF	TGTGCCAGCAGTTCGTCGCGACTGAGCTACGAGCAGTACTTC
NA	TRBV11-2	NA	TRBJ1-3	CASSIQGSGNTIYF	TGTGCCAGCAGCATCCAGGGCTCTGGAAACACCATATATTTT
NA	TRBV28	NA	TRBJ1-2	CASRMGGPADRGGYTF	TGTGCCAGCAGGATGGGAGGGCCAGCGGACCGGGGTGGCTACACCTTC